What follows are 26 T cell receptor beta chains derived from one specimen sequenced in a study of blood T cell repertoires in COVID-19. Data came from immunoSEQ multiplex PCR; TCRdb stores just in-frame clones and leaves some out. The table has just under 250,000 clones, around 85% seen once. Sequenced sample: peripheral blood. These receptors originate from a young woman who had recovered from COVID-19.

The chain couples TRBV19 to TRBJ1-1, with 7 bases that match TRBD1. CDR1 LNHDA and CDR2 SQIVND come from the germline V gene (reference sequence). After removal of 3 bases from V and 6 bases from J, the junction contained 13 bases not matched to a gene. This CDR3 is 16 amino acids long. This CDR3 reads CASSIGNRGFGAEAFF. In DNA form, the CDR3 reads TGTGCCAGTAGTATCGGTAACAGGGGATTTGGTGCTGAAGCTTTCTTT.

The J gene is TRBJ2-1, the V gene TRBV5-4, with 10 bases that match TRBD2. The length of the CDR3 is 15 residues. With V trimmed by 2 bases and J by 3 bases, 2 bases remained unmatched. Per the germline V gene, CDR1 is SGHNT and CDR2 is YYREEE (reference sequence). CDR3 nucleotide sequence: TGTGCCAGCAGCTTATCTAGCGGGGGCTACAATGAGCAGTTCTTC. Its translation is CASSLSSGGYNEQFF.

The chain combines TRBV30 with TRBJ2-5; 8 bases are a match to TRBD2. With V trimmed by 1 base and J by 4 bases, 2 bases remained unmatched. Germline CDR1 is GTSNPN and CDR2 is SVGIG (reference sequence). The CDR3 is 13 residues long. DNA for the CDR3: TGTGCCTGGAGTGGCGGGGGGCTAGAGACCCAGTACTTC. It codes for CAWSGGGLETQYF.

The chain is built from TRBV6-4 and TRBJ1-5; a weak D match, TRBD1 (6 bases). Germline V gene data show CDR1 as MRHNA and CDR2 as SNTAGT. The length of the CDR3 is 15 residues. V was pared by 6 bases and J by 3 bases, with 15 bases between. The CDR3 region has the DNA TGTGCCAGCAGCACAGAACCGGGACACAATCAGCCCCAGCATTTT. This codes for CASSTEPGHNQPQHF.

The J gene is TRBJ1-2, the V gene TRBV6-1, with D tentatively TRBD1 (5 bases). CDR3 size: 15 residues. Trimming removed 1 base from V and 3 bases from J, with 12 bases in between. The germline V gene has CDR1 MNHNS and CDR2 SASEGT. CDR3 sequence: CASSEEGGTYYGYTF. The CDR3 DNA is TGTGCCAGCAGTGAAGAGGGAGGGACTTACTATGGCTACACCTTC.

The chain has TRBV10-2 and TRBJ1-5; perhaps TRBD1 as D (6 bases). Germline V gene lookup returns CDR1 WSHSY and CDR2 SAAADI. Trimming took off 4 bases at V and 4 bases at J, with 14 bases between the two ends. The CDR3 is 15 amino acids. The CDR3 sequence is CASSAQGGPNQPQHF. In nucleotides, the CDR3 is TGCGCCAGCAGTGCACAGGGAGGGCCAAATCAGCCCCAGCATTTT.

The rearrangement links TRBV13 to TRBJ2-1, with TRBD2 matching 14 bases. V dropped 4 bases and J dropped 0; count of bases not matched to a gene: 11. CDR1 and CDR2 from the germline V gene are PRHDT and FYEKMQ (reference sequence). The CDR3 extends over 20 amino acids. The CDR3 bases are TGTGCCAGCAGCTGGTCCCCCGGGACTAGCGGGGGCCGCTCCTACAATGAGCAGTTCTTC. Protein: CASSWSPGTSGGRSYNEQFF.

This chain joins TRBV4-2 and TRBJ2-7; 11 bases align to TRBD1. Losses at the gene ends were 5 bases for V and 4 bases for J; bases not matched to a gene: 13. Per germline, CDR1 LGHNA and CDR2 YNFKEQ. CDR3 length: 17 amino acids. The CDR3 loop reads CASSRGLGQGALYEQYF. The DNA for the CDR3 is TGTGCCAGCAGCAGGGGCCTCGGACAGGGGGCCTTGTACGAGCAGTACTTC.

The chain uses TRBV6-5 and TRBJ1-1; 7 bases are shared with TRBD1. This CDR3 has 14 amino acids. The germline V gene encodes CDR1 MNHEY and CDR2 SVGAGI. Losses at the gene ends were 5 bases for V and 4 bases for J; bases not matched to a gene: 7. CDR3 bases: TGTGCCAGCAGTCGTCGACAGGGTGGCACTGAAGCTTTCTTT. It codes for CASSRRQGGTEAFF.

The chain couples TRBV10-2 to TRBJ2-1, with D perhaps matching TRBD2 (7 bases). Trimming removed 10 bases at V and 7 bases at J, with 23 bases between. The V gene's germline CDR1 is WSHSY and CDR2 SAAADI. CDR3 length equals 15 residues. The CDR3 region has the DNA TGCGCCACCACCCCGAGGGGGGGGGCCAGGAATGAGCAGTTCTTC. Its translation: CATTPRGGARNEQFF.

The rearrangement uses TRBV4-2 and TRBJ2-6, with TRBD1 matching 7 bases. CDR1 LGHNA and CDR2 YNFKEQ come from the germline V gene. V shed 0 bases, J shed 0 bases, and the junction held 5 bases outside the gene matches. The CDR3 is 18 amino acids. The CDR3 nucleotides read TGTGCCAGCAGCCAAGATAACAGGGGAACCTCTGGGGCCAACGTCCTGACTTTC. Protein product: CASSQDNRGTSGANVLTF.

This chain joins TRBV3-1 (or the pseudogene TRBV3-2) and TRBJ1-2; TRBD1 might be the D (5 bases). The CDR3 loop spans 14 amino acids. Trimming cost V 0 bases and J 5 bases, with 10 bases left between them. Germline CDR1 is LGHDT and CDR2 is YNNKEL (reference sequence). In nucleotides, the CDR3 is TGTGCCAGCAGCCAAGATGGAAGGGGTTATGGCTACACCTTC. Translation gives CASSQDGRGYGYTF.

The chain has TRBV5-6 and TRBJ1-5, with no clear D. Germline values: CDR1 SGHDT, CDR2 YYEEEE. The CDR3 runs to 13 residues. The V and J ends lost 4 bases and 4 bases respectively, with 9 bases between them. Here the CDR3 DNA reads TGTGCCAGCAGCCAAAGCCCAAATCAGCCCCAGCATTTT. The encoded protein is CASSQSPNQPQHF.

V usage is TRBV6-1 and J usage is TRBJ2-2; 7 positions match TRBD1. Trimming removed 2 bases from V and 7 bases from J; junction bases left unmatched: 4. Germline V gene sequence: CDR1 MNHNS, CDR2 SASEGT. This CDR3 comprises 14 residues. CDR3 region: CASSERGHGGELFF. DNA of the CDR3: TGTGCCAGCAGTGAAAGGGGGCATGGCGGGGAGCTGTTTTTT.

CDR3 amino acids: CASSLVGSGGYTDTQYF. In DNA form, the CDR3 reads TGTGCCAGCAGCTTAGTTGGTAGCGGGGGCTACACAGATACGCAGTATTTT. The V call is TRBV7-2, the J call TRBJ2-3, with 9 nucleotides matching TRBD2. Losses at the gene ends were 1 base for V and 2 bases for J; bases not matched to a gene: 7. Germline CDR1 reads SGHTA; CDR2 reads FQGNSA. The CDR3 is made up of 17 amino acids.

The CDR3 nucleotides are TGCGCCAGCAGTGAGACGCGGGGGGGCTGGGAGACCCAGTACTTC. As protein: CASSETRGGWETQYF. V and J are TRBV10-2 and TRBJ2-5, with 9 bases fitting TRBD2. The J segment lost 5 bases and the V segment lost 2 bases, leaving 6 bases of the junction unmatched. This CDR3 is built from 15 residues. Germline V lookup: CDR1 WSHSY, CDR2 SAAADI.

The chain uses TRBV18 and TRBJ1-5; no firm D call. This CDR3 region has 14 residues. The germline gives CDR1 KGHSH, CDR2 LQKENI. V was shortened by 3 bases and J by 5 bases, with 11 bases between the two germline ends. The CDR3: CASSPRSGDQPQHF. DNA for the CDR3: TGTGCCAGCTCACCTAGATCTGGTGATCAGCCCCAGCATTTT.

The chain joins TRBV6-4 to TRBJ2-7, with 8 bases that match TRBD2. CDR1 is MRHNA, CDR2 SNTAGT, per germline. The J segment lost 5 bases and the V segment lost 7 bases, leaving 10 bases of the junction unmatched. The CDR3 runs 14 residues. The CDR3 reads CASTPGGSRDEQYF. The DNA for the CDR3 is TGTGCCAGCACCCCGGGGGGGAGTCGAGACGAGCAGTACTTC.

This sequence joins TRBV5-1 and TRBJ1-1; the match to TRBD1 covers 7 bases. Germline V gene data show CDR1 as SGHRS and CDR2 as YFSETQ. J lost 0 bases, V lost 5 bases, and 10 bases had no gene match. The CDR3 totals 16 residues. Written as DNA, the CDR3 is TGCGCCAGCAGGGCTCAGGGGGGTAACATGAACACTGAAGCTTTCTTT. It translates to CASRAQGGNMNTEAFF.

The chain carries TRBV11-2 and TRBJ2-7, with TRBD2 matching 7 bases. Germline assignment: CDR1 SGHAT and CDR2 FQNNGV. The CDR3 extends over 15 amino acids. V shed 5 bases, J shed 6 bases, and the junction held 13 bases outside the gene matches. CDR3 bases: TGTGCCAGCAGCGCGACGGGGGGACGCCAGGGCGAGCAGTACTTC. Translated, it gives CASSATGGRQGEQYF.

A few counts support this clone. CDR3 DNA sequence: TGTGCCAGCACTCCTAGCGGGGGGGCAGGAGTGGTAGAGACCCAGTACTTC. This encodes CASTPSGGAGVVETQYF. The chain combines TRBV11-2 with TRBJ2-5; TRBD2 matches at 12 bases. CDR3 length equals 17 residues. CDR1 and CDR2 (germline): SGHAT, FQNNGV. J lost 4 bases, V lost 7 bases, and 13 bases had no gene match.

The chain links TRBV7-9 to TRBJ2-2; D remains unclear. Germline assignment: CDR1 SEHNR and CDR2 FQNEAQ (reference sequence). The CDR3 totals 12 residues. V lost 5 bases and J lost 6, with 7 bases in between. The CDR3 sequence: CASSPRPGELFF. CDR3 bases: TGTGCCAGCAGCCCGCGTCCCGGGGAGCTGTTTTTT. The whole variable domain, filled in from reference TRBV7-9 and TRBJ2-2, reads DTGVSQNPRHKITKRGQNVTFRCDPISEHNRLYWYRQTLGQGPEFLTYFQNEAQLEKSRLLSDRFSAERPKGSFSTLEIQRTEQGDSAMYLCASSPRPGELFFGEGSRLTVL.

This clone was found once. The rearrangement joins TRBV2 to TRBJ1-4; D unresolved. Germline CDR1 is SNHLY and CDR2 is FYNNEI. The CDR3 loop spans 15 amino acids. With 6 bases removed from V and 5 bases from J, the gap between germline ends came to 16 bases. The CDR3 sequence: CASRELDSANEKLFF. CDR3 in DNA: TGTGCCAGCAGAGAATTGGACTCCGCCAATGAAAAACTGTTTTTT.

This clone came up once. The V and J genes are TRBV4-2 and TRBJ2-7; D is ambiguous. Germline V gives CDR1 LGHNA, CDR2 YNFKEQ. Trimming removed 3 bases from V and 5 bases from J, with 14 bases in between. This CDR3 has 14 residues. Here the CDR3 reads CASSHSPGRNEQYF. The CDR3 region has the DNA TGTGCCAGCAGCCATTCCCCGGGTAGGAACGAGCAGTACTTC.

The V and J genes are TRBV5-4 and TRBJ1-1; D unclear. The CDR3 consists of 10 residues. The germline CDR1 and CDR2 sequences are SGHNT and YYREEE (reference sequence). V shed 4 bases and J shed 7 bases, with 5 bases lying between them. The CDR3 loop is CASSPYEAFF. CDR3 DNA sequence: TGTGCCAGCAGCCCTTATGAAGCTTTCTTT.

This chain connects TRBV7-9 to TRBJ1-1; the D is unclear. The CDR3 is 11 amino acids. Germline lookup yields CDR1 SEHNR and CDR2 FQNEAQ (reference sequence). V was clipped by 7 bases and J by 4 bases, with 7 bases between them. The CDR3 sequence: CASTLVTEAFF. The CDR3 bases are TGTGCCAGCACCCTCGTCACTGAAGCTTTCTTT.